A selection of T cell receptor beta chains follows, all from one sample in a study of regulatory T cells in long-lasting Graves disease. MiXCR, applied by TCRdb to the multiplex PCR reads, yields one record per CDR3 protein. The table lists 500,000 to 700,000 distinct CDR3 sequences, about 30% of them singletons. The sequenced sample was peripheral blood mononuclear cells (PBMCs), obtained when the disease was refractory, from a patient treated with antithyroid drugs. These receptors all stem from a female donor with Graves disease. CDR3s include the opening cysteine and the closing phenylalanine or tryptophan. A D gene is named only where the DNA matches it firmly. Size is omitted from some rows. Given values are once, few, many or a class for expanded clones.

abundance	v_gene	d_gene	j_gene	CDR3nt	CDR3aa
few	TRBV5-4	.	TRBJ1-5	TGTGCCAGCAGCTTGGGCCCGGGAGTTTATCAGCCCCAGCATTTT	CASSLGPGVYQPQHF
.	TRBV12-3/TRBV12-4	.	TRBJ2-7	TGTGCCAGCAGTTCAATTCTAGCAATAGGGTCGGGCGAGCAGTACTTC	CASSSILAIGSGEQYF
many	TRBV2	.	TRBJ1-2	TGTGCCAGGCGCCGTACGGGAGACTATGGCTACACCTTC	CARRRTGDYGYTF
many	TRBV27	.	TRBJ1-2	TGTGCCAGCCAGGGACATCCAAGGGGTGGCTACACCTTC	CASQGHPRGGYTF
.	TRBV7-3	.	TRBJ2-1	TGTGCCAGCGGTCTAGCACAGTTCTTC	CASGLAQFF
few	TRBV27	.	TRBJ1-1	TGTGCCAGCAGTTTATCCGTCCCGCTAAACACTGAAGCTTTCTTT	CASSLSVPLNTEAFF
few	TRBV7-2	.	TRBJ1-1	TGTGCCAGCAGCACGGACGGTATGAACACTGAAGCTTTCTTT	CASSTDGMNTEAFF
.	TRBV25-1	TRBD1	TRBJ2-5	TGTGCCGGCAGTGAAAGGGGGCAGGAACTACAAGAGACCCAGTACTTC	CAGSERGQELQETQYF
few	TRBV12-3/TRBV12-4	TRBD2	TRBJ2-7	TGTGCCAGCAGTCCACTAGCGGGAGGACTCCACGAGCAGTACTTC	CASSPLAGGLHEQYF
many	TRBV28	.	TRBJ1-2	TGTGCCAGCACGACCGCCTATGGCTACACCTTC	CASTTAYGYTF
few	TRBV2	TRBD1	TRBJ1-4	TGTGCCAGCAGTGTAGGACAGGGGGCCCCTGTTGCAACTAATGAAAAACTGTTTTTT	CASSVGQGAPVATNEKLFF
.	TRBV7-2	.	TRBJ1-1	TGTGCCAGCAGCCCCCCTCAGGGTTACACTGAAGCTTTCTTT	CASSPPQGYTEAFF
.	TRBV20-1	TRBD2	TRBJ2-7	TGCAGTGCTAGAGGGGGACTAGCGGGAGCGCTCTACGAGCAGTACTTC	CSARGGLAGALYEQYF
.	TRBV12-3/TRBV12-4	.	TRBJ1-5	TGTGCCAGCAGTTTAGGCCACCCCAGCAATCAGCCCCAGCATTTT	CASSLGHPSNQPQHF
.	TRBV29-1	.	TRBJ2-7	TGCAGCGGGGTGAACAGGGAATCCGAGCAGTACTTC	CSGVNRESEQYF
.	TRBV20-1	.	TRBJ1-5	TGCAGTGCCAATCCCCCGGGGGGCCGTCAGCCCCAGCATTTT	CSANPPGGRQPQHF
.	TRBV20-1	.	TRBJ1-1	TGCAGTGCTAGAGAGTCCTCAGGGGCGATTGAAGCTTTCTTT	CSARESSGAIEAFF
many	TRBV27	.	TRBJ1-1	TGTGCCACCCTAGACCCTGGACAGAACACTGAAGCTTTCTTT	CATLDPGQNTEAFF
few	TRBV5-1	.	TRBJ1-2	TGCGCCAGCAGCTTGGGCCGGGCAGCCTATGGCTACACCTTC	CASSLGRAAYGYTF
few	TRBV3-1	.	TRBJ2-5	TGTGCCAGCAGCCCCGTGAGGAAAGAGACCCAGTACTTC	CASSPVRKETQYF
few	TRBV11-2	.	TRBJ1-1	TGTGCCAGCAGCCACGGGACATCGGGAGCTTTCTTT	CASSHGTSGAFF
.	TRBV28	.	TRBJ1-5	TGTGCCAGCAGCACCGAGTGGGGGAATAGCAATCAGCCCCAGCATTTT	CASSTEWGNSNQPQHF
many	TRBV2	.	TRBJ1-2	TGTGCCAGCAGTGAAGGTGCCGGGGCGGGGTATGGCTACACCTTC	CASSEGAGAGYGYTF
few	TRBV6-5	TRBD2	TRBJ2-1	TGTGCCAGCAGTTACTCTACGGCTAGCGGGAGATTCCATGAGCAGTTCTTC	CASSYSTASGRFHEQFF
.	TRBV3-1	.	TRBJ1-5	TGTGCCAGCAGCCAAGATGCTCAGCCCCAGCATTTT	CASSQDAQPQHF
.	TRBV12-3/TRBV12-4	.	TRBJ1-1	TGTGCCAGCAGTTTTCAGCGACACGCGAACACTGAAGCTTTCTTT	CASSFQRHANTEAFF
many	TRBV2	.	TRBJ1-2	TGTGCCAGCACGGGGGGTACGAGCTATGGCTACACCTTC	CASTGGTSYGYTF
few	TRBV5-4	.	TRBJ2-5	TGTGCCAGCAGCTTGGGAGGGACGGGGGGCGAGACCCAGTACTTC	CASSLGGTGGETQYF
.	TRBV7-9	.	TRBJ1-1	TGTGCCAGCCGGGGGCCTCTCCAAGCTGAAGCTTTCTTT	CASRGPLQAEAFF
.	TRBV13	TRBD2	TRBJ2-7	TGTGCCACCACTAGCGACGTCCGGCCCCTCTCCTACGAGCAGTACTTC	CATTSDVRPLSYEQYF
few	TRBV10-2	TRBD1	TRBJ2-7	TGCGCCAGCAGTGGGGCGGGACAGGGGGCTAACTCGGGGTACGAGCAGTACTTC	CASSGAGQGANSGYEQYF
few	TRBV6-1	TRBD2	TRBJ2-5	TGTGCCAGCAGTGAACCGGCTAGCGGGAGCGGTGGGACCCAGTACTTC	CASSEPASGSGGTQYF
many	TRBV24-1	.	TRBJ1-2	TGTGCCAGCAGCCGGGGGGCTAGCTATGGCTACACCTTC	CASSRGASYGYTF
few	TRBV6-1	.	TRBJ1-5	TGTGCCAGCAGGCCAGGGCCTAGCAATCAGCCCCAGCATTTT	CASRPGPSNQPQHF
.	TRBV7-9	TRBD1	TRBJ1-2	TGTGCCAGCAGCCTGGACAGGGGGGTCTATGGCTACACCTTC	CASSLDRGVYGYTF
.	TRBV6-1	.	TRBJ2-2	TGTGCCAGCAGGCACAGGGTAAACACCGGGGAGCTGTTTTTT	CASRHRVNTGELFF
.	TRBV28	.	TRBJ1-1	TGTGCCAGCAGTCTCGCGGCACTCACTGAAGCTTTCTTT	CASSLAALTEAFF
.	TRBV7-2	.	TRBJ2-2	TGTGCCAGCAGCTTAAAAGGAGGTGACGGGGAGCTGTTTTTT	CASSLKGGDGELFF
many	TRBV27	.	TRBJ1-1	TGTGCCAGCAGTTCAAGACAGCCATTCATGAACACTGAAGCTTTCTTT	CASSSRQPFMNTEAFF
.	TRBV30	.	TRBJ1-2	TGTGCCTGGAGTGTCACAAACTATGGCTACACCTTC	CAWSVTNYGYTF
few	TRBV10-3	TRBD2	TRBJ2-7	TGTGCCACCTCCGCGGGACTAGCGGGAGGGCATGGCGAGCAGTACTTC	CATSAGLAGGHGEQYF
many	TRBV20-1	.	TRBJ2-5	TGCAGTGCTAGAGGGAGGGTTCGCCAAGAGACCCAGTACTTC	CSARGRVRQETQYF
few	TRBV2	TRBD2	TRBJ2-5	TGTGCCAGCTCACCACTGGGACTAGCCACGACTGGAGAGACCCAGTACTTC	CASSPLGLATTGETQYF
.	TRBV30	.	TRBJ1-5	TGTGCCTGGAGTACCGGGTCTCGGACCGCTCAGCCCCAGCATTTT	CAWSTGSRTAQPQHF
.	TRBV20-1	.	TRBJ2-6	TGCAGTGCTAGAGACAGGGTCAGCTCTGGGGCCAACGTCCTGACTTTC	CSARDRVSSGANVLTF
.	TRBV13	TRBD1	TRBJ1-2	TGTGCCAGCAGCTTAGGATCGGCAGGGGGATATGGCTACACCTTC	CASSLGSAGGYGYTF
few	TRBV30	.	TRBJ1-2	TGTGCCTGGAGTCAGGGGCATGGCTACACCTTC	CAWSQGHGYTF
many	TRBV6-1	.	TRBJ2-7	TGTGCCAGCACCCTATCCTACGAGCAGTACTTC	CASTLSYEQYF
.	TRBV7-9	.	TRBJ1-3	TGTGCCAGCAGTCAAACGGGGGATGGAAACACCATATATTTT	CASSQTGDGNTIYF